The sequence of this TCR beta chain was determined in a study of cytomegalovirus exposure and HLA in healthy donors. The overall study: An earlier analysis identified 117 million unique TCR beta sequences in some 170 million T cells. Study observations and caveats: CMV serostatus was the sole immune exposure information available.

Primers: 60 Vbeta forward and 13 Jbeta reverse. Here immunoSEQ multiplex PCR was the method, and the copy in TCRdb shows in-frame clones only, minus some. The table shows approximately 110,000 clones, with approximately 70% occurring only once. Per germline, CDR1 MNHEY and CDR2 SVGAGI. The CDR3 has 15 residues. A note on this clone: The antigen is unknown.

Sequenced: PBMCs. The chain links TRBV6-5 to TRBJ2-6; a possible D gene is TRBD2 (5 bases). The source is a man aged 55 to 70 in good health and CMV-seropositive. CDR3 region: CRGRGEFSGANVLTF. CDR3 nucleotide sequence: TGTCGCGGACGGGGTGAATTCTCTGGGGCCAACGTCCTGACTTTC.